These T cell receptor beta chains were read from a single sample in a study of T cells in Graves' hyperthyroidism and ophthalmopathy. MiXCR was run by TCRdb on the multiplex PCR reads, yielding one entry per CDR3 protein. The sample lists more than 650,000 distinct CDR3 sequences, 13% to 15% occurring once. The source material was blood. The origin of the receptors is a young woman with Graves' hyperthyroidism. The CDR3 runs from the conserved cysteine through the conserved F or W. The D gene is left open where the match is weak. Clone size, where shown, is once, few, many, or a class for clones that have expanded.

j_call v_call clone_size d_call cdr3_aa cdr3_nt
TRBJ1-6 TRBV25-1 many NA CASSEYVGSPLHF TGTGCCAGCAGTGAATATGTCGGTTCACCCCTCCACTTT
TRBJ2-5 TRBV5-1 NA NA CTSSFRQEETQYF TGTACCAGCAGCTTTCGACAGGAAGAGACCCAGTACTTC
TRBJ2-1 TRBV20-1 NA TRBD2 CSAQLSGRALDEQFF TGCAGTGCTCAGCTTAGCGGGAGGGCCTTAGATGAGCAGTTCTTC
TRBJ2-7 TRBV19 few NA CASSTGLKNEQYF TGTGCCAGTAGTACAGGGCTTAAGAACGAGCAGTACTTC
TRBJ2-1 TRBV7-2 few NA CASSSPFREQFF TGTGCCAGCAGCTCCCCCTTTAGGGAGCAGTTCTTC
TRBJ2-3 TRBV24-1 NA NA CATSDRGGGIFTDTQYF TGTGCCACCAGTGACCGGGGAGGGGGGATTTTCACAGATACGCAGTATTTT
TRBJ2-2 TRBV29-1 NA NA CSVPGAGITGELFF TGCAGCGTGCCAGGAGCGGGTATCACCGGGGAGCTGTTTTTT
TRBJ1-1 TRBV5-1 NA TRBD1 CASSFTAGGWTEAFF TGCGCCAGCAGCTTTACCGCAGGGGGCTGGACTGAAGCTTTCTTT
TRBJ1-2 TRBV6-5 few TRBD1 CACSYWDRTGGYTF TGTGCCTGCAGTTACTGGGACAGGACTGGTGGCTACACCTTC
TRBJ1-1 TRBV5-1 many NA CASSPQQGNTEAFF TGCGCCAGCAGCCCCCAACAGGGAAACACTGAAGCTTTCTTT
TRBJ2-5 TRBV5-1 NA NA CASSLAGTQYQETQYF TGCGCCAGCAGCTTGGCCGGGACTCAGTACCAAGAGACCCAGTACTTC
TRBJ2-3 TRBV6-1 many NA CASSYNSGDTQYF TGTGCCAGCAGTTACAATTCGGGCGATACGCAGTATTTT
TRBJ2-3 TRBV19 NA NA CASSIVGKGGTDTQYF TGTGCCAGTAGTATAGTTGGGAAGGGGGGCACAGATACGCAGTATTTT
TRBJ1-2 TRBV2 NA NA CATPGRGTSSTF TGTGCCACCCCGGGTCGAGGGACGTCATCGACCTTC
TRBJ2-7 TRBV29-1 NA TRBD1 CSVEAGTGRYEQYF TGCAGCGTTGAGGCCGGGACAGGGCGCTACGAGCAGTACTTC
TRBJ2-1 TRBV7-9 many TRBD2 CASSFAGVYNEQFF TGTGCCAGCAGCTTTGCGGGGGTTTACAATGAGCAGTTCTTC
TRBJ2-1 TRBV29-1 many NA CSVENRDSYNEQFF TGCAGCGTTGAGAACAGGGACTCCTACAATGAGCAGTTCTTC
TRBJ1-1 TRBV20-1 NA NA CSARDWTENTEAFF TGCAGTGCTAGAGACTGGACAGAAAACACTGAAGCTTTCTTT
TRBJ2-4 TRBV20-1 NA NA CSASSRGAFLENIQYF TGCAGTGCTAGTTCTCGGGGGGCGTTTTTGGAAAACATTCAGTACTTC
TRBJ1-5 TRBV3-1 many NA CASSQGSQPQHF TGTGCCAGCAGCCAGGGGAGCCAGCCCCAGCATTTT